This T cell receptor (beta chain) was retrieved from a study of CD8 T cells in ankylosing spondylitis. The CDR3 consists of 13 residues. Trimming removed 7 bases at V and 5 bases at J, with 15 bases between. Germline CDR1 MNHNS, CDR2 SASEGT. This clonotype was detected many times. Its specificity is unknown. TCRdb reanalysed the 5' RACE reads using MiXCR and keeps one entry per CDR3 protein. The sample records roughly 230,000 distinct CDR3 sequences, under 8.5% being singletons. Findings of the study overall: The clones that were linked to disease were reported to be significantly enriched in matched synovial fluid samples from ankylosing spondylitis patients. Previous work reported some of these motif variants in the synovial fluid and blood of reactive arthritis. Disease-associated clones were CD8+ and fairly uncommon in peripheral blood. Several highly homologous variants made up a TCR beta motif, and this motif appeared characteristic of ankylosing spondylitis blood.

The source of this sequence is a female donor with ankylosing spondylitis or in good health (not recorded which). This sequence joins TRBV6-1 and TRBJ2-7, with D unclear. Source material: blood, either unsorted or a sorted T cell fraction (not recorded which). CDR3 coding DNA: TGTGCCAGCACTCATTTTCCGGAGAACGAGCAGTACTTC. It encodes CASTHFPENEQYF.